Listed here is a single T cell receptor beta chain. The data were taken from a study of shared clonotypes between healthy human individuals. Here immunoSEQ multiplex PCR was the method, and the copy in TCRdb shows in-frame clones only, minus some. The sample records some 470,000 clones, 76% being singletons. In germline, CDR1 is MNHEY, CDR2 SMNVEV (reference sequence). This CDR3 comprises 16 residues. V shed 6 bases and J shed 5 bases, with 21 bases lying between them. This chain links TRBV27 with TRBJ2-3; D perhaps matches TRBD2 (6 bases). The source material was PBMCs. This TCR derives from a woman in her thirties or forties in good health. Some clones in this sample may be carry-over from other donors' samples. The CDR3 DNA follows: TGTGCCAGCAGATTAAACGGAGGGAAAAGTGGAGATACGCAGTATTTT. Translating gives CASRLNGGKSGDTQYF.